This TCR beta chain was recorded in a study of patients and donors after allogeneic stem cell transplantation. TCRdb re-analysed the RT-PCR reads in MiXCR, keeping a single row per CDR3 protein. The sample consists of 400,000 to 450,000 distinct CDR3 sequences, 16% of them appearing once. This clonotype came up a few times. The ends were cut back, 3 bases at V and 7 bases at J, with 13 bases in the middle. The CDR3 sequence is 13 residues long. J is TRBJ2-7 and V is TRBV12-3 or TRBV12-4; tentative D call: TRBD1 (5 bases). The sequencing sample was made of blood, either unsorted or a sorted T cell fraction (not recorded which). The sequence was collected from a human donor who was either an allogeneic HSCT recipient or a stem cell or donor lymphocyte infusion donor (not recorded which). It is not recorded whose cells these are; they may come from a transplant donor. This chain's CDR3 is CASSLNSGIEQYF. The CDR3, as DNA: TGTGCCAGCAGTTTGAACTCAGGGATAGAGCAGTACTTC.